A single sample gave rise to the 27 T cell receptor beta chains below, sequenced in a study of blood T cell repertoires in COVID-19. The method was immunoSEQ multiplex PCR; TCRdb's version includes in-frame clones alone and lacks a portion of them. Of some 490,000 clones in the sample, 70% to 90% were seen once. The material sequenced was peripheral blood. The origin of the receptors is a human donor in a cohort sampled during active COVID-19.

The J gene is TRBJ1-2, the V gene TRBV27, with TRBD1 matching 7 bases. CDR1 is MNHEY, CDR2 SMNVEV, per germline (reference sequence). The CDR3 runs 15 residues. The trim removed 3 bases at V and 7 bases at J, leaving 11 bases unmatched. The CDR3 loop reads CASSLDRMTHRGYTF. CDR3 in DNA: TGTGCCAGCAGTTTGGACAGGATGACCCATCGTGGCTACACCTTC.

The rearrangement joins TRBV5-1 to TRBJ2-5; TRBD2 aligns across 13 bases. Trimming removed 4 bases from V and 5 bases from J; junction bases left unmatched: 8. CDR3 length: 16 amino acids. Germline values: CDR1 SGHRS, CDR2 YFSETQ. The CDR3 sequence is CASSGRTSGSGETQYF. CDR3 bases: TGCGCCAGCAGCGGGCGGACTAGCGGGAGTGGGGAGACCCAGTACTTC.

The chain recombines TRBV7-2 with TRBJ2-7; D may be TRBD2 (5 bases). The V end lost 4 bases, the J end lost 5 bases, and 15 bases lay between the germline ends. The germline V gene has CDR1 SGHTA and CDR2 FQGNSA. This CDR3 region has 14 residues. The CDR3 nucleotides are TGTGCCAGCAGCTCCGGGATCCAAGCGAACGAGCAGTACTTC. Amino acids: CASSSGIQANEQYF.

V gene TRBV11-3 combines with J gene TRBJ2-3, with D perhaps TRBD1 (6 bases). V lost 4 bases, J lost 5 bases, and 13 bases lay in between. Germline values: CDR1 SGHNT, CDR2 YENEEA. This CDR3 comprises 14 residues. The DNA of the CDR3 is TGTGCCAGCAGCTACTCCGGGACACAAGATACGCAGTATTTT. Residues: CASSYSGTQDTQYF. Combining the CDR3 with reference TRBV11-3 and TRBJ2-3 gives the whole variable domain EAGVVQSPRYKIIEKKQPVAFWCNPISGHNTLYWYLQNLGQGPELLIRYENEEAVDDSQLPKDRFSAERLKGVDSTLKIQPAELGDSAVYLCASSYSGTQDTQYFGPGTRLTVL.

V usage is TRBV27 and J usage is TRBJ2-3; 11 nucleotides match TRBD2. The CDR3 length is 16 residues. CDR1 is MNHEY, CDR2 SMNVEV, per germline (reference sequence). J gave up 3 bases and V 6 bases, and 8 bases lay outside the gene matches. This CDR3 is CASRLAGGLVTDTQYF. The CDR3 region has the DNA TGTGCCAGCAGGCTAGCGGGAGGCTTGGTGACAGATACGCAGTATTTT.

The chain employs TRBV19 and TRBJ2-7; a weak D match, TRBD2 (5 bases). V gave up 5 bases and J gave up 2 bases, with 16 bases separating them. Germline V gives CDR1 LNHDA, CDR2 SQIVND (reference sequence). The CDR3 runs to 15 residues. CDR3 nucleotides: TGTGCCAGTAGTCCGCCCAGAGGGAGCACCTACGAGCAGTACTTC. Its translation: CASSPPRGSTYEQYF.

The chain employs TRBV15 and TRBJ2-3; 7 bases fit TRBD2. Germline V gives CDR1 LNHNV, CDR2 YYDKDF (reference sequence). The CDR3 extends over 16 amino acids. The trim removed 8 bases at V and 6 bases at J, leaving 17 bases unmatched. In nucleotides, the CDR3 is TGTGCCACCTCCTCGCGACGGGGCGGGAGCGGGGATACGCAGTATTTT. The encoded protein is CATSSRRGGSGDTQYF. Looking up the rest from reference TRBV15 and TRBJ2-3 gives the full variable domain: DAMVIQNPRYQVTQFGKPVTLSCSQTLNHNVMYWYQQKSSQAPKLLFHYYDKDFNNEADTPDNFQSRRPNTSFCFLDIRSPGLGDTAMYLCATSSRRGGSGDTQYFGPGTRLTVL.

This clone was recorded only once. The V gene is TRBV7-3, the J gene TRBJ2-3, with 12 nucleotides matching TRBD2. With 3 bases clipped from V and 5 bases from J, the junction kept 0 bases outside the gene matches. The CDR3 spans 14 residues. Germline values: CDR1 SGHTA, CDR2 FQGTGA. This chain's CDR3 is CASSLTSGRDTQYF. CDR3 DNA: TGTGCCAGCAGCTTGACTAGCGGGAGAGATACGCAGTATTTT.

This clone was detected once. Other DNA sequences in this sample translate to the same CDR3. The CDR3 is CASSIEASGSYEQYF. The CDR3 bases are TGTGCCAGTAGTATAGAGGCTAGCGGCTCCTACGAGCAGTACTTC. The genes are TRBV19 and TRBJ2-7, with 7 bases matching TRBD2. Losses at the gene ends were 0 bases for V and 0 bases for J; bases not matched to a gene: 2. Germline values: CDR1 LNHDA, CDR2 SQIVND (reference sequence). The CDR3 is 15 amino acids.

The chain uses TRBV6-2 or TRBV6-3 and TRBJ1-2, with D perhaps matching TRBD1 (5 bases). The germline V gene encodes CDR1 MNHEY and CDR2 SVGEGT. The CDR3 is 17 amino acids. Trimming left V 4 bases short and J 4 bases short, with 22 bases between. CDR3 DNA: TGTGCCAGCAGTTGGGGAGGGGCAGGGCGAGCGAGCTATGGCTACACCTTC. Translating it yields CASSWGGAGRASYGYTF.

V and J are TRBV6-2 or TRBV6-3 and TRBJ2-1; weak D call: TRBD2 (6 bases). CDR1 is MNHEY, CDR2 SVGEGT, per germline. V lost 4 bases and J lost 0, with 16 bases in between. This CDR3 comprises 17 residues. CDR3 sequence (DNA): TGTGCCAGCAGTTCCGTAGTAGGGGAGGTCTCCTACAATGAGCAGTTCTTC. Translating it yields CASSSVVGEVSYNEQFF.

The chain links TRBV7-3 to TRBJ1-2; D unclear. The CDR3 spans 16 residues. With 5 bases removed from V and 1 base from J, the gap between germline ends came to 17 bases. Germline assignment: CDR1 SGHTA and CDR2 FQGTGA. The CDR3 loop reads CASSPFRVVGNYGYTF. The CDR3 DNA reads TGTGCCAGCAGCCCATTTCGAGTGGTCGGTAACTATGGCTACACCTTC.

This sequence joins TRBV28 and TRBJ1-2, with D possibly matching TRBD1 (5 bases). The CDR3 runs to 15 residues. Trimming left V 11 bases short and J 7 bases short, with 26 bases between. Germline loops: CDR1 MDHEN, CDR2 SYDVKM. The CDR3 nucleotides are TGTGCCTCGAAACGCCCCCACAAGTCTCAGGGTGGCTACACCTTC. Translated: CASKRPHKSQGGYTF.

V and J are TRBV12-3 or TRBV12-4 and TRBJ1-2; D is undetermined. The CDR3 has 13 residues. V lost 3 bases to trimming and J lost 8 bases, with 13 bases between them. The CDR3 DNA follows: TGTGCCAGCAGTTTTCTCGCGGGCGCAGGCTACACCTTC. It yields the protein CASSFLAGAGYTF.

The chain recombines TRBV10-3 with TRBJ1-4; 7 nucleotides agree with TRBD1. V lost 10 bases to trimming and J lost 7 bases; unmatched junction nucleotides: 9. Germline lookup yields CDR1 ENHRY and CDR2 SYGVKD. This CDR3 contains 13 residues. CDR3: CATRDSGGEKLFF. In DNA, the CDR3 is TGTGCCACCCGGGACAGCGGGGGTGAAAAACTGTTTTTT.

The chain employs TRBV7-9 and TRBJ2-5, with D maybe TRBD1 (6 bases). The CDR3 has 16 residues. V was clipped by 5 bases and J by 3 bases, with 19 bases between them. Germline V gene sequence: CDR1 SEHNR, CDR2 FQNEAQ (reference sequence). The CDR3 region has the DNA TGTGCCAGCAGCGCGAAAGGTCCGACAGGAAAAGAGACCCAGTACTTC. This gives the protein CASSAKGPTGKETQYF.

This chain connects TRBV9 to TRBJ2-1, with 10 bases that match TRBD2. V lost 0 bases, J lost 4 bases, and 7 bases stayed unmatched. There are 17 residues in the CDR3. Germline lookup yields CDR1 SGDLS and CDR2 YYNGEE. CDR3 amino acids: CASSVVPGTSEYNEQFF. CDR3 DNA: TGTGCCAGCAGCGTAGTCCCCGGGACTAGCGAATACAATGAGCAGTTCTTC.

The chain has TRBV30 and TRBJ2-7, with 7 bases aligning to TRBD2. CDR1 and CDR2 from the germline V gene are GTSNPN and SVGIG (reference sequence). After removal of 2 bases from V and 3 bases from J, the junction contained 4 bases not matched to a gene. The CDR3 totals 13 residues. CDR3 amino acids: CAWSSAGDYEQYF. The CDR3 nucleotides are TGTGCCTGGAGTTCGGCGGGAGACTACGAGCAGTACTTC.

V gene TRBV7-2 combines with J gene TRBJ1-2, with D possibly matching TRBD1 (6 bases). The CDR3 spans 15 residues. V was trimmed by 3 bases and J by 3 bases, leaving 14 bases between them. The germline CDR1 and CDR2 sequences are SGHTA and FQGNSA. This CDR3 is CASSFNRDIHYGYTF. DNA for the CDR3: TGTGCCAGCAGCTTTAACCGGGACATTCACTATGGCTACACCTTC.

CDR3: CASRSIPGLAGGTDTQYF. CDR3 in DNA: TGTGCCAGCAGATCAATCCCGGGACTAGCGGGAGGCACAGATACGCAGTATTTT. The chain links TRBV11-2 to TRBJ2-3; 14 bases are shared with TRBD2. The germline gives CDR1 SGHAT, CDR2 FQNNGV. V lost 6 bases, J lost 1 base, and 9 bases stayed unmatched. This CDR3 spans 18 amino acids.

This rearrangement joins TRBV2 to TRBJ1-1, with D perhaps TRBD1 (5 bases). With 7 bases removed from V and 5 bases from J, the gap between germline ends came to 17 bases. In germline, CDR1 is SNHLY, CDR2 FYNNEI. The CDR3 is made up of 14 amino acids. CDR3 region: CASMSLVGGTEAFF. The CDR3 nucleotides are TGTGCCAGCATGAGTCTTGTGGGGGGAACTGAAGCTTTCTTT.

V gene TRBV28 combines with J gene TRBJ1-2, with 8 nucleotides matching TRBD1. V was pared by 6 bases and J by 9 bases, with 9 bases of the junction left unmatched. CDR3 size: 13 residues. CDR1 is MDHEN, CDR2 SYDVKM, per germline. Here the CDR3 reads CASSSPGTGRYTF. CDR3 bases: TGTGCCAGCAGCTCCCCAGGGACAGGACGCTACACCTTC.

The J gene is TRBJ2-2, the V gene TRBV11-2, with TRBD1 as a possible D gene (6 bases). Per the germline V gene, CDR1 is SGHAT and CDR2 is FQNNGV. Between the trimmed V and J ends, which lost 8 bases and 1 base, there was a span of 17 bases. This CDR3 is built from 16 residues. The CDR3 nucleotides are TGTGCCAGCCTCGCTTCGGGACACATGAACACCGGGGAGCTGTTTTTT. Amino acids: CASLASGHMNTGELFF.

The chain joins TRBV5-4 to TRBJ2-1; 10 nucleotides align to TRBD1. V shed 4 bases and J 8 bases; nucleotides not matched to a gene: 15. CDR1 is SGHNT and CDR2 is YYREEE in the germline V gene (reference sequence). This CDR3 is 17 amino acids long. The CDR3 sequence: CASSAPPGQGQDDEQFF. In DNA form, the CDR3 reads TGTGCCAGCAGCGCACCCCCGGGACAGGGGCAGGATGATGAGCAGTTCTTC.

This clone was counted a few times. The V call is TRBV6-1, the J call TRBJ1-2; 11 positions match TRBD1. This CDR3 region has 16 residues. Germline V lookup: CDR1 MNHNS, CDR2 SASEGT. After removal of 1 base from V and 4 bases from J, the junction contained 5 bases not matched to a gene. The CDR3 region is CASSEGTGGAGYGYTF. As DNA, the CDR3 is TGTGCCAGCAGTGAAGGGACAGGGGGCGCCGGCTATGGCTACACCTTC.

The chain uses TRBV19 and TRBJ2-1; 7 bases agree with TRBD2. V dropped 4 bases and J dropped 9; count of bases not matched to a gene: 15. CDR1 and CDR2 from the germline V gene are LNHDA and SQIVND (reference sequence). The CDR3 length is 16 residues. The CDR3 nucleotides are TGTGCCAGTAGTACCCCATTTCGGGGGGATCGGATTGAGCAGTTCTTC. It translates to CASSTPFRGDRIEQFF.

The V and J genes are TRBV5-4 and TRBJ2-1, with D possibly matching TRBD2 (6 bases). Trimming shortened V by 4 bases and J by 5 bases, and 19 bases separated the two germline ends. Looked up from germline, CDR1 is SGHNT and CDR2 is YYREEE (reference sequence). The CDR3 spans 16 residues. The CDR3 DNA follows: TGTGCCAGCAGCCCCCGATCGGGAGCGGGCAACAATGAGCAGTTCTTC. This encodes CASSPRSGAGNNEQFF.